The 31 T cell receptor beta chains below were found in one sample sequenced in a study of early T cells in non-severe SARS-CoV-2 infection. TCRdb redid the calling of the 5' RACE reads with MiXCR, one entry per CDR3 protein. The data contain tens of thousands of distinct CDR3 sequences, around 4.1% of them seen just once; the ten biggest clones take up over 5%. What was sequenced was whole blood. Receptors originate from an adult who was a healthcare worker with PCR-confirmed SARS-CoV-2 infection or an uninfected control (not recorded which).

This clonotype was counted between two and nine times. This chain joins TRBV11-3 and TRBJ2-2; D possibly matches TRBD1 or TRBD2 (6 bases each). The CDR3 is made up of 16 amino acids. With 5 bases removed from V and 1 base from J, the gap between germline ends came to 14 bases. The germline V gene encodes CDR1 SGHNT and CDR2 YENEEA. CDR3 DNA: TGTGCCAGCAGCCGAGGGGGGATAAGGAACACCGGGGAGCTGTTTTTT. Amino acids: CASSRGGIRNTGELFF.

This clonotype came up many times. CDR3 sequence reads: CASSARASGANVLTF. DNA of the CDR3: TGTGCCAGCAGCGCCAGGGCCTCTGGGGCCAACGTCCTGACTTTC. This chain links TRBV13 with TRBJ2-6, with D possibly matching TRBD1 (5 bases). The CDR3 totals 15 residues. Germline V lookup: CDR1 PRHDT, CDR2 FYEKMQ (reference sequence). V was shortened by 5 bases and J by 0 bases, with 8 bases between the two germline ends.

This clonotype was counted ten times or more. The chain is built from TRBV7-8 and TRBJ2-1; no firm D call. The germline V gene encodes CDR1 SGHVS and CDR2 FQNEAQ. CDR3 length equals 12 residues. The V end was cut by 8 bases, the J end by 12 bases, with 17 bases between. The CDR3 region is CASSSAWGVQFF. The CDR3 DNA is TGTGCCAGCTCCTCCGCATGGGGTGTGCAGTTCTTC.

This clonotype has only a few counts. The gene calls are TRBV18 and TRBJ1-1; D not resolved. CDR3 length: 14 amino acids. Trimming took 3 bases from V and 1 from J, leaving 9 bases between them. CDR1 is KGHSH, CDR2 LQKENI, per germline. The CDR3 coding sequence is TGTGCCAGCTCACCTCCCTTGGAGAACACTGAAGCTTTCTTT. The encoded protein is CASSPPLENTEAFF.

At least ten counts were recorded for this clonotype. The J gene is TRBJ1-5, the V gene TRBV20-1; D unresolved. Trimming cost V 6 bases and J 4 bases, with 10 bases left between them. Germline CDR1 DFQATT, CDR2 SNEGSKA (reference sequence). The CDR3 loop spans 12 amino acids. The CDR3, as DNA: TGCAGTGCAGGTGATAAAAATCAGCCCCAGCATTTT. Translation: CSAGDKNQPQHF.

This clonotype has a count of ten or more. J is TRBJ2-7 and V is TRBV10-3; 9 bases match TRBD1. The CDR3 has 15 amino acids. Germline CDR1 ENHRY, CDR2 SYGVKD. The ends lost 0 bases at V and 5 bases at J; junction bases unmatched: 5. The CDR3 sequence is CAISESQDRGHEQYF. DNA of the CDR3: TGTGCCATCAGTGAGTCACAGGACAGGGGCCACGAGCAGTACTTC.

This clonotype was seen at least ten times. The V gene is TRBV5-1, the J gene TRBJ2-7; 8 nucleotides align to TRBD1. V shed 0 bases and J 2 bases; nucleotides not matched to a gene: 7. CDR1 is SGHRS, CDR2 YFSETQ, per germline. The CDR3 totals 16 residues. The CDR3 protein is CASSLGRDRTTYEQYF. Written as DNA, the CDR3 is TGCGCCAGCAGCTTGGGACGGGACAGGACAACCTACGAGCAGTACTTC. Supplemented by reference TRBV5-1 and TRBJ2-7, the full variable domain reads KAGVTQTPRYLIKTRGQQVTLSCSPISGHRSVSWYQQTPGQGLQFLFEYFSETQRNKGNFPGRFSGRQFSNSRSEMNVSTLELGDSALYLCASSLGRDRTTYEQYFGPGTRLTVT.

This clonotype was recorded many times. The chain couples TRBV12-5 to TRBJ2-7; tentative D call: TRBD2 (5 bases). Per the germline V gene, CDR1 is LGHNT and CDR2 is FRNRAP. This CDR3 is built from 13 residues. V lost 6 bases to trimming and J lost 5 bases, with 14 bases between them. CDR3 DNA sequence: TGTGCTAGTGGCCATGAGGGCGGCGACGAGCAGTACTTC. Protein product: CASGHEGGDEQYF.

This clonotype is labeled large (0.1 to 1%). The chain has TRBV5-6 and TRBJ1-5; a possible D gene is TRBD1 (6 bases). CDR1 is SGHDT and CDR2 is YYEEEE in the germline V gene. V was trimmed by 2 bases and J by 4 bases, leaving 10 bases between them. The CDR3 contains 14 residues. The CDR3 bases are TGTGCCAGCAGCTTAGGACAGCAGAATCAGCCCCAGCATTTT. Its protein is CASSLGQQNQPQHF.

In this sample, this clonotype turned up many times. The rearrangement joins TRBV2 to TRBJ2-1; 10 bases fit TRBD1. The V and J ends lost 5 bases and 7 bases, in that order; junction bases with no gene match: 5. Germline lookup yields CDR1 SNHLY and CDR2 FYNNEI. The CDR3 consists of 14 residues. The CDR3 protein is CASSSDRGGNEQFF. CDR3 bases: TGTGCCAGCAGTTCGGACAGGGGGGGAAATGAGCAGTTCTTC.

V usage is TRBV20-1 and J usage is TRBJ2-3; tentative D call: TRBD1 (6 bases). The CDR3 extends over 16 amino acids. Deletions cut 0 bases from V and 3 bases from J, with 16 bases between. CDR1 and CDR2 (germline): DFQATT, SNEGSKA (reference sequence). The CDR3 loop is CSARDLGTSGTDTQYF. DNA for the CDR3: TGCAGTGCTAGAGATCTAGGGACATCGGGTACAGATACGCAGTATTTT.

This clonotype was seen ten or more times. The V and J genes are TRBV14 and TRBJ2-1; 7 nucleotides line up with TRBD1. The V gene end was trimmed by 4 bases and the J gene end by 10 bases; junction bases not matched to a gene: 7. The length of the CDR3 is 13 residues. Germline lookup yields CDR1 SGHDN and CDR2 FVKESK. CDR3 sequence (DNA): TGTGCCAGCAGCCCCAGGACGGACAGGGAGCAGTTCTTC. This sequence encodes CASSPRTDREQFF. Full variable domain (missing parts from reference TRBV14 and TRBJ2-1): EAGVTQFPSHSVIEKGQTVTLRCDPISGHDNLYWYRRVMGKEIKFLLHFVKESKQDESGMPNNRFLAERTGGTYSTLKVQPAELEDSGVYFCASSPRTDREQFFGPGTRLTVL.

This clonotype was found many times. The chain uses TRBV30 and TRBJ1-5; D unresolved. The CDR3 runs 14 residues. V was pared by 0 bases and J by 2 bases, with 8 bases between. From germline, CDR1 is GTSNPN and CDR2 SVGIG (reference sequence). The CDR3 is CAWSVLEGNQPQHF. In DNA form, the CDR3 reads TGTGCCTGGAGTGTACTGGAGGGCAATCAGCCCCAGCATTTT.

This clonotype was found many times. CDR3 coding DNA: TGTGCCAGCAGTCCACAGGTGCACCGCTCCTACAATGAGCAGTTCTTC. Its protein is CASSPQVHRSYNEQFF. V usage is TRBV11-1 and J usage is TRBJ2-1; possible D gene TRBD1, 5 bases. In germline, CDR1 is SGHAT, CDR2 FQDESV (reference sequence). V lost 6 bases, J lost 0 bases, and 15 bases lay in between. The CDR3 contains 16 residues.

This clonotype was seen repeatedly, ten times or more. The chain recombines TRBV4-3 with TRBJ2-6, with TRBD1 matching over 7 bases. V trimming: 0 bases; J trimming: 4 bases; junction bases outside the gene matches: 6. CDR1 is LGHNA, CDR2 YSLEER, per germline. There are 17 residues in the CDR3. In DNA, the CDR3 is TGCGCCAGCAGCCAAGAAAGGGACAGCGCGGGGGCCAACGTCCTGACTTTC. It encodes CASSQERDSAGANVLTF.

This clonotype was detected ten times or more. The chain links TRBV7-2 to TRBJ2-7; 8 nucleotides agree with TRBD2. Trimming at V came to 5 bases and at J to 5 bases, leaving 11 bases not matched to a gene. CDR3 size: 15 residues. Germline values: CDR1 SGHTA, CDR2 FQGNSA. As DNA, the CDR3 is TGTGCCAGCAGCCGGGAGGGTAGGGGCGGCGACGAGCAGTACTTC. Protein sequence: CASSREGRGGDEQYF.

In this sample, this clonotype turned up many times. The CDR3 protein is CASGRDGNYGYTF. CDR3 nucleotide sequence: TGTGCTAGTGGACGGGACGGGAACTATGGCTACACCTTC. The chain joins TRBV12-5 to TRBJ1-2; perhaps TRBD1 as D (5 bases). Trimming cost V 6 bases and J 2 bases, with 10 bases left between them. The CDR3 covers 13 residues. Germline values: CDR1 LGHNT, CDR2 FRNRAP.

This clonotype was observed many times. Its ends do not fully match the called genes, so a read error is possible. This chain links TRBV7-7 with TRBJ2-1; 14 nucleotides align to TRBD2. The CDR3 runs 16 residues. Germline V gene data show CDR1 as SSHAT and CDR2 as FNYEAQ (reference sequence). CDR3 sequence: CASSPGLAGGIYEQFF. CDR3 coding DNA: TGTGCTAGCAGCCCCGGACTAGCGGGAGGAATTTATGAGCAGTTCTTC.

This clonotype was recorded many times. This rearrangement joins TRBV10-3 to TRBJ2-7; D may be TRBD2 (6 bases). CDR1 is ENHRY and CDR2 is SYGVKD in the germline V gene. The germline V and J ends were trimmed by 10 bases and 5 bases, with 18 bases remaining between them. The CDR3 runs to 13 residues. The CDR3 nucleotides read TGTGCCACACAACTGGTGGGGGAGGACGAGCAGTACTTC. This translates into CATQLVGEDEQYF.

On this clonotype itself: Possible read error: a much larger clone is one base away. The V and J genes are TRBV7-6 and TRBJ2-5; 7 bases match TRBD2. The length of the CDR3 is 16 residues. The V gene end was trimmed by 6 bases and the J gene end by 2 bases; junction bases not matched to a gene: 12. Germline V gene lookup returns CDR1 SGHVS and CDR2 FNYEAQ. The CDR3: CASRRVQAGIQETQYF. The CDR3 DNA reads TGTGCCAGCAGAAGGGTACAAGCGGGAATACAAGAGACCCAGTACTTC.

This clonotype has a count of ten or more. The chain joins TRBV18 to TRBJ1-5; the D gene is possibly TRBD1 (6 bases). Trimming took off 0 bases at V and 4 bases at J, with 10 bases between the two ends. CDR1 and CDR2 (germline): KGHSH, LQKENI. The CDR3 consists of 15 residues. The CDR3 region is CASSPPSGVNQPQHF. The CDR3 DNA sequence: TGTGCCAGCTCACCACCATCAGGGGTGAATCAGCCCCAGCATTTT.

This clonotype has ten or more counts. J is TRBJ2-5 and V is TRBV29-1; TRBD2 agrees at 7 bases. CDR1 is SQVTM, CDR2 ANQGSEA, per germline. Trimming cost V 6 bases and J 2 bases; bases outside gene matches: 6. This CDR3 contains 13 residues. The CDR3 spells CSVVSGAQETQYF. The CDR3 nucleotides are TGCAGCGTAGTAAGCGGGGCTCAAGAGACCCAGTACTTC.

This clonotype was seen more than once but under ten times. This rearrangement joins TRBV11-2 to TRBJ2-7; D is unresolved. CDR1 is SGHAT, CDR2 FQNNGV, per germline. The CDR3 has 11 residues. Between the trimmed V and J ends, which lost 1 base and 4 bases, there was a span of 2 bases. Here the CDR3 reads CASSLAYEQYF. DNA for the CDR3: TGTGCCAGCAGCTTAGCGTACGAGCAGTACTTC.

This clonotype was observed many times. The chain joins TRBV19 to TRBJ1-5; D may be TRBD1 (5 bases). CDR1 and CDR2 (germline): LNHDA, SQIVND (reference sequence). The CDR3 length is 14 residues. Deletions cut 7 bases from V and 4 bases from J, with 14 bases between. The chain's CDR3 is CASTPSGGNQPQHF. In DNA form, the CDR3 reads TGTGCCAGTACCCCCTCGGGGGGTAATCAGCCCCAGCATTTT.

This clonotype was recorded many times. One end of the junction fails to match germline, which may point to a read error. This rearrangement joins TRBV4-1 to TRBJ1-4; no firm D call. The CDR3 covers 18 residues. Per the germline V gene, CDR1 is MGHRA and CDR2 is YSYEKL. The CDR3 region is CASSQDKGSIATNGKLFF. CDR3 coding DNA: TGCGCCAGCAGCCAAGATAAAGGTTCCATTGCAACTAATGGAAAACTGTTTTTT.

The chain has TRBV24-1 and TRBJ2-1, with 16 bases identical to TRBD2. Germline V CDR1 and CDR2: KGHDR, SFDVKD. The CDR3 spans 17 residues. The junction had 5 bases not matched to a gene; V was cut back by 5 bases and J by 5 bases. The CDR3 spells CATSGGGTSGRDNEQFF. The CDR3 DNA reads as TGTGCCACCAGTGGGGGTGGGACTAGCGGGAGGGACAATGAGCAGTTCTTC.

This rearrangement joins TRBV20-1 to TRBJ1-6; TRBD1 aligns across 9 bases. Germline V gene sequence: CDR1 DFQATT, CDR2 SNEGSKA (reference sequence). J was trimmed by 3 bases and V by 6 bases; bases with no gene match: 6. The CDR3 sequence is 15 residues long. CDR3 region: CSARDRVDYNSPLHF. CDR3 DNA: TGCAGTGCAAGGGACAGGGTAGACTATAATTCACCCCTCCACTTT.

The sample holds many counts of this clonotype. This chain links TRBV27 with TRBJ2-3; no reliable D call. V lost 2 bases and J lost 4, with 10 bases in between. The CDR3 consists of 14 residues. Germline values: CDR1 MNHEY, CDR2 SMNVEV (reference sequence). Here the CDR3 reads CASSLVEAADTQYF. For the CDR3, the DNA is TGTGCCAGCAGTTTAGTAGAGGCGGCAGATACGCAGTATTTT.

This clonotype has a count of ten or more. The V gene is TRBV20-1, the J gene TRBJ2-1; perhaps TRBD1 as D (6 bases). In germline, CDR1 is DFQATT, CDR2 SNEGSKA (reference sequence). The CDR3 is 13 amino acids. V was clipped by 5 bases and J by 3 bases, with 11 bases between them. The CDR3 DNA sequence: TGCAGTGCTGGGGGCCCCGACTACAATGAGCAGTTCTTC. It encodes CSAGGPDYNEQFF.

Many counts were recorded for this clonotype. This chain connects TRBV5-4 to TRBJ2-3; D uncertain. In germline, CDR1 is SGHNT, CDR2 YYREEE (reference sequence). V was trimmed by 4 bases and J by 2 bases, leaving 14 bases between them. The CDR3 has 15 residues. In nucleotides, the CDR3 is TGTGCCAGCAGCCGCCCCCTACTACCCACAGATACGCAGTATTTT. Encoded protein: CASSRPLLPTDTQYF.

This clonotype was detected only a few times. The chain combines TRBV18 with TRBJ2-2; D ambiguous. This CDR3 contains 16 residues. V lost 1 base and J 1 base, leaving 10 bases between the germline ends. In germline, CDR1 is KGHSH, CDR2 LQKENI. CDR3 loop: CASSPREARNTGELFF. The CDR3 DNA sequence: TGTGCCAGCTCACCACGGGAAGCAAGGAACACCGGGGAGCTGTTTTTT. The full variable domain, with the rest looked up from reference TRBV18 and TRBJ2-2, is NAGVMQNPRHLVRRRGQEARLRCSPMKGHSHVYWYRQLPEEGLKFMVYLQKENIIDESGMPKERFSAEFPKEGPSILRIQQVVRGDSAAYFCASSPREARNTGELFFGEGSRLTVL.